A selection of T cell receptor beta chains follows, all from one sample in a study of blood T cell repertoires in COVID-19. Assay: immunoSEQ multiplex PCR; the TCRdb copy retains only in-frame clones and omits some. The sample holds under 100,000 clones, roughly 78% seen once. The specimen sequenced was peripheral blood. The origin of the receptors is a man between 60 and 75 years old with acute or convalescent COVID-19. Each CDR3 is given with its conserved first and last residue.

v_call: TRBV7-6
j_call: TRBJ2-1
cdr3_aa: CASSLAGSAYNEQFF

v_call: TRBV29-1
j_call: TRBJ2-1
cdr3_aa: CSVAGTSGLRNEQFF

v_call: TRBV7-2
j_call: TRBJ2-3
cdr3_aa: CASSLVDRAGDTQYF

v_call: TRBV27
j_call: TRBJ2-5
cdr3_aa: CASHGTGSGETQYF

v_call: TRBV5-1
j_call: TRBJ2-1
cdr3_aa: CASSWMGSSYNEQFF

v_call: TRBV10-3
j_call: TRBJ1-1
cdr3_aa: CATRELMNTEAFF

v_call: TRBV5-4
j_call: TRBJ2-5
cdr3_aa: CASSTQDQETQYF

v_call: TRBV3-1/TRBV3-2
j_call: TRBJ2-7
cdr3_aa: CASSQGTGGNEQYF

v_call: TRBV30
j_call: TRBJ2-5
cdr3_aa: CAWSFLSGGQETQYF

v_call: TRBV29-1
j_call: TRBJ2-7
cdr3_aa: CSARDTNYEQYF

v_call: TRBV7-2
j_call: TRBJ1-2
cdr3_aa: CASSSYLTGPQGYTF

v_call: TRBV19
j_call: TRBJ1-5
cdr3_aa: CASSPGQPSNQPQHF

v_call: TRBV2
j_call: TRBJ2-1
cdr3_aa: CASTPRAGVTEQFF

v_call: TRBV6-1
j_call: TRBJ1-4
cdr3_aa: CASSEGTGINEKLFF